This T cell receptor (beta chain) was obtained from a study of cytomegalovirus exposure and HLA in healthy donors (dated by TCRdb to 2016 to 2017). Regarding the research as a whole: An earlier analysis of roughly 610 of the donors reported approximately 260 Gb of sequence data and 117 million unique TCR beta sequences obtained from around 180 million T cells. The aim of the study was to test whether cataloging public T cell receptors could identify signatures of past pathogen exposure. Among almost 400 genotyped donors of the cohort, an average of 235,054 unique TCR beta nucleotide sequences were sequenced per donor, 15% to 20% of them non-productive. Rather than using new phenotypic data, the later analysis identified candidate immune exposures from TCR beta sequences and from how often those sequences occurred across donors. A later analysis re-analyzed previously published TCR beta repertoires from 550 to 700 donors and added high-resolution HLA genotyping to study TCR occurrence patterns. Donor age, sex, ethnicity and CMV serostatus were compiled together with the repertoire data. To predict cytomegalovirus infection status, the study brought together high-throughput TCR immunosequencing, statistical association of individual TCRs with disease status, and machine learning. In an earlier analysis of 587 of the donors, high-throughput TCR beta sequencing was used to judge whether each TCR beta V gene segment behaved as functional or pseudogenic. In addition to the first cohort of 500 to 850 subjects, a separate validation cohort of 130 or so different subjects was used. The number of donors typed differed by locus, with 629-630 for A, B, C, DRB1 and DQB1, approximately 500 for DQA1, 600 to 610 for DPA1, and 400 to 490 for DPB1. About 280 gigabases of sequencing data and around 90 million unique TCR sequences made up an early release that covered 500 to 650 HLA-typed donors. Genome-wide SNP genotypes for about 60% of the roughly 670 donors were used in a later genetic analysis, which treated that subset as a discovery cohort. Of the roughly 430 genotyped donors, 65% to 90% fell in the genetic ancestry cluster associated with self-reported Caucasian donors. All discovery cohort repertoires had been generated using a single sequencing platform. The T cell repertoires of under 700 subjects were profiled by immunosequencing and related to cytomegalovirus serostatus. Class I and class II HLA loci were covered by the typing at four-digit resolution. Because of strong linkage in the cohort, roughly five DR-DQ haplotypes were treated as single units for association and clustering. Paper-wide results and their limitations: In this cohort, only TCR beta chains were sequenced, and detectable features were limited by the absence of alpha or paired-chain data. A later analysis found that TCR association rates varied across HLA loci, with DRB1 alleles showing the most associated TCRs and HLA-C alleles the fewest. Several of the top co-occurrence clusters appeared to be linked to parvovirus B19, influenza, CMV and Epstein-Barr virus, according to a later analysis. For the cohort, immune exposure information was limited to CMV serostatus. The study listed 150 to 200 TCR beta chains as associated with cytomegalovirus. It was suggested by the authors that the approach could potentially be generalized to other disease states and immunological phenotypes. Linkage disequilibrium might explain the correlated functional status among segregating V segments, but an unknown experimental factor could not be ruled out. V-gene and J-gene trimming of TCR beta chains was associated with a missense DCLRE1C variant in a later genetic analysis, and the association was replicated in an independent cohort. Cytomegalovirus status was reported to be diagnosed by the classifier with high specificity and sensitivity in both the original and validation cohorts. Most TCR sequences were observed very rarely across donors, whereas some public TCRs were present in many individuals. In a later analysis, most CMV-associated TCR beta chains were found to appear HLA-restricted, with HLA associations seemingly driven largely by CMV exposure. HLA typing was unavailable for some donors at each locus, so association tests used only the typed subset. A group of highly shared sequence variants was considered likely to be a technical artifact of the sequencing pipeline. Because counts were too low, roughly 16 rarely observed V segments, including chromosome 9 orphons, were excluded from the earlier analysis of 587 of the donors. An earlier analysis of approximately 600 of the donors showed that most TCR beta V segments appeared in productive rearrangements either about 87% or about 30% of the time, which broadly matched IMGT annotations. When HLA alleles, especially DR and DQ, strongly co-occurred, TCR associations were difficult to assign to individual alleles. A further reported finding was that TCR beta sequences accurately predicted the HLA-A and HLA-B alleles for most subjects in the first cohort. According to a later genetic analysis, donors in an Asian-associated ancestry cluster had fewer N-insertions in productive TCRs than the approximately 700-donor mean. Three of the identified cytomegalovirus-associated TCR beta chains were confirmed in vitro to be specific for cytomegalovirus antigens. Specific HLA alleles were associated with 15,000 to 20,000 TCR beta sequences at a false discovery rate of 0.05 in a later analysis. Sequencing depth was assumed to be roughly uniform across donors in the presence/absence analyses, though that assumption may not hold. A later analysis found that HLA-associated TCR beta chains were more clonally expanded and had lower generation probabilities than equally common non-associated chains.

The library was obtained by the immunoSEQ multiplex PCR assay. For the multiplex PCR, a mixture combining 60 forward primers for TCR Vbeta segments and 13 reverse primers for TCR Jbeta segments was used. The CDR3 region of rearranged TCR beta genes was amplified from genomic DNA by a multiplex PCR assay. The amplified TCR beta libraries were sequenced on the Illumina HiSeq System as 87-base-pair reads. The authors processed their data as follows. In a later analysis, some 80 million unique TCR beta chains were counted across the 690 or so repertoires, and roughly 10 million of these chains were shared by at least two donors. A nearest-neighbor algorithm error-corrected the raw reads and collapsed the reads into unique sequences, merging closely related sequences to remove PCR and sequencing errors. To assign V, D and J gene segments, CDR3 sequences were aligned to IMGT reference sequences. For a sequence to be retained, at least a six-nucleotide match to both a V gene segment and a J gene segment was required. Rearrangements were called productive when the CDR3 lacked stop codons and stayed in frame with V and J; all others were non-productive. Following IMGT convention, CDR3 was defined as the stretch from the second conserved V-encoded cysteine up to the conserved J-encoded phenylalanine. The earlier analysis of about 590 of the donors excluded sequences that lacked an unambiguous match to a single V gene segment. An earlier analysis of approximately 590 of the donors called V segments functional above 56.7% productive rearrangements and segregating when the between-donor standard deviation exceeded 5%. To diagnose cytomegalovirus status from the catalog of TCR beta chain sequences, a statistical classification framework was built. A later analysis assigned V and J genes by comparing TCR nucleotide sequences with IMGT/GENE-DB human TR gene sequences. The TCRdist pipeline was used in a later analysis to assign CDR3 sequences and most-parsimonious VDJ recombination scenarios. In a later analysis, every TCR beta chain was defined by the combination of its CDR3 amino acid sequence and its V-gene family, and reads without a unique V-gene family were dropped. A later analysis removed 600 or so highly shared, low-generation-probability nucleotide sequences to deal with suspected cross-contamination and a sequencing artifact. A later analysis calculated a clonal expansion index for each public chain from normalized within-repertoire ranks of inferred template counts. In a later analysis, generation probabilities were computed using a VDJ recombination model fitted to out-of-frame rearrangements, and the results were checked against IGoR. In a later analysis, hypergeometric tests were used to score TCR-TCR, TCR-HLA and TCR-CMV co-occurrence, with a repertoire-size bias correction applied to TCR pairs. In a later analysis, false discovery rates were estimated by permuting HLA or CMV assignments 20 times. In a later analysis, co-occurring TCRs were grouped using DBSCAN, and TCRdist sequence similarity was added for clustering within HLA-allele-positive subsets. Co-occurrence clustering excluded repertoires with fewer than 30,000 or more than 120,000 public chains, plus five with anomalous nucleotide sharing. The immuneACCESS repertoire file appears here via TCRdb, limited to in-frame rearrangements. These files lack a portion of the clones; in checked studies, under half of the deficit traces to unresolved V genes, and the cause of the others is not known. V, J and clone size are taken as reported in that table, and D and trimming were inferred from the DNA itself. This sample comprises approximately 130,000 clones, about 80% of them detected only once. The top ten constitute around 1.2% of the sample.

A few counts support this clone. The antigen it binds to is not known. Base qualities are not at hand, and no much larger clone is one base apart. The cohort comprised around 700 healthy bone marrow donors. At the time of sampling, every cohort member was nominally healthy, though immune exposures that went unrecorded were likely present. The donor tested CMV seronegative, placing the donor among the 350 or so seronegative members of the cohort. Every donor gave a peripheral blood sample, and the peripheral blood mononuclear cells from that sample were used for TCR beta sequencing. Genomic DNA extraction from the blood cell samples was performed with the Qiagen DNeasy Blood Extraction Kit. Sequenced sample: PBMCs. The receptor's source is a man aged 45-65 years in good health and CMV-seronegative.

The CDR3 region has the sequence CASSMVGSGRAAYEQYF. The nucleotide sequence reads as follows: TGTGCCAGTAGTATGGTCGGGAGCGGGAGGGCCGCCTACGAGCAGTACTTC. The rearranged chain carries TRBV19 and TRBJ2-7, with 10 bases matching TRBD2. Spanning cysteine to phenylalanine, the CDR3 consists of 17 amino acids. The entry retains the CDR3 DNA only, 51 bases that are in frame from base 1. Ends trimmed: V by 3 bases, J by 2 bases; bases unmatched to a gene: 10. Based on the germline V gene (reference sequence), the CDR1 and CDR2 sequences are LNHDA and SQIVND.